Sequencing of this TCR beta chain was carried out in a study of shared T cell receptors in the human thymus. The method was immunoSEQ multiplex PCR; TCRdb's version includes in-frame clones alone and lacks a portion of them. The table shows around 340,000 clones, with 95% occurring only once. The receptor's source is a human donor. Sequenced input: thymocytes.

The CDR3 DNA follows: TGTGCTAGTGGTTTGCCCCAGGCTACGAACACTGAAGCTTTCTTT. It is translated as CASGLPQATNTEAFF. This rearrangement joins TRBV12-5 to TRBJ1-1; D gene ambiguous. Trimming left V 2 bases short and J 1 base short, with 11 bases between. The length of the CDR3 is 15 residues. CDR1 LGHNT and CDR2 FRNRAP come from the germline V gene.